What follows is one T cell receptor (beta chain) and its context. Its antigen remains unknown. These data originate in a study of T cells in localized non-small cell lung cancer. Study-level results: T cell clonality was highest in uninvolved adjacent lung, above tumor. Those with higher blood T cell density had longer overall survival. Because sequencing included only one region (of the tumor), heterogeneity remains possible. In adjacent lung appeared a median around 54 of the top 100 tumor clones.

Generated by immunoSEQ multiplex PCR, the TCRdb table keeps only in-frame clones and is missing some. The sample consists of thousands of clones, under 30% of them appearing once. CDR3 length: 14 amino acids. The germline V and J ends were trimmed by 5 bases and 5 bases, with 13 bases remaining between them. CDR1 KGHSH and CDR2 LQKENI come from the germline V gene. The chain combines TRBV18 with TRBJ1-5, with D possibly being TRBD1 (5 bases). This TCR was sampled from a woman between 35 and 75 years old with stage I lung adenocarcinoma. This specimen was lung tumor tissue, taken before any cancer treatment. The CDR3 reads CASSSGAGYQPQHF. In DNA form, the CDR3 reads TGTGCCAGCTCATCCGGGGCCGGATATCAGCCCCAGCATTTT.